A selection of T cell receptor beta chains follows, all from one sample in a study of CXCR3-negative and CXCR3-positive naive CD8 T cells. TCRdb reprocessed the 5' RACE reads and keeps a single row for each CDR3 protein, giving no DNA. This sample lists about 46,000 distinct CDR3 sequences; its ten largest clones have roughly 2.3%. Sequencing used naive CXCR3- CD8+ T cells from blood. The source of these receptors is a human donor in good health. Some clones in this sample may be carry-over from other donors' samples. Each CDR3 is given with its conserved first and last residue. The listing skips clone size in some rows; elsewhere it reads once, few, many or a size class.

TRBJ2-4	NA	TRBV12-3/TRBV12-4	CASSFPQAGQAKNIQYF
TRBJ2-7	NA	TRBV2	CASSVQISYEQHF
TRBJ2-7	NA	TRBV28	CASSFTGDQYF
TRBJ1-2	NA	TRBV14	CASSQKGVNYGYTF
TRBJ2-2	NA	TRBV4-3	CASSHGPSGENTGELFF
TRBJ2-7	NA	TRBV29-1	CSVEDPHRQPEQYF
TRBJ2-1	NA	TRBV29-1	CSEADYNNEQFF
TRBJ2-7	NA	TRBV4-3	CASSQGQGVSYEQYF
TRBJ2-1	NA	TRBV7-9	CASSDGTSGGAGNEQFF
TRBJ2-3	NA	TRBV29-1	CSAMVSGVSDADTQYF
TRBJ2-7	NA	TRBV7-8	CASSPYTEYYEQYF
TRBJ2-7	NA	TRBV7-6	CASSFLGVGEQYF
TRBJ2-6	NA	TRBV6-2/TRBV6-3	CASKEARQGKTGANVLTF
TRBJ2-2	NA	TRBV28	CASTPTGGIRDTGELFF
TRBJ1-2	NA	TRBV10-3	CAINRGTNYGYTF
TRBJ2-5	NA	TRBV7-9	CAIRTSGNQETQYF
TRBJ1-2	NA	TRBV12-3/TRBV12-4	CASRVDNHGYTF
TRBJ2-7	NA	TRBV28	CASSSTDSYEQYF
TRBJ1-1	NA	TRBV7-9	CASSLGPGAFF
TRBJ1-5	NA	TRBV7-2	CASSLVPGINQPQHF
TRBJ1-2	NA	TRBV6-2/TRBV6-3	CASSYSGSSAYGYTF
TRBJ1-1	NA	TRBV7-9	CASSLQGSHEAFF
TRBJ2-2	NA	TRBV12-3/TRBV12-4	CASSDGEPTGELFF
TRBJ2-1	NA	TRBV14	CASSQFRTGVYNEQFF
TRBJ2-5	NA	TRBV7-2	CASSRGLAGFFF
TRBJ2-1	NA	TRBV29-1	CSAPGETGYNEQFF
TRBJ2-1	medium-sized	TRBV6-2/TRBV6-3	CATGLNGVNEQFF
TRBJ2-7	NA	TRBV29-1	CSVEKGIDEQYF
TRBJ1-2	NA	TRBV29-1	CSVRTGGNYGYTF
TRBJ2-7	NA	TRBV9	CASSVGRGGAEQYF
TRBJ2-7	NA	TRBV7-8	CASSISVLYEQYF
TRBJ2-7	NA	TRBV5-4	CASSLGGTGASYEQYF
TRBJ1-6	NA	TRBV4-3	CASSQGMDSPLHF
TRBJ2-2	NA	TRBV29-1	CSVERLVDTGELFF
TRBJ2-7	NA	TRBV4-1	CASSQTWGGSRYEQYF
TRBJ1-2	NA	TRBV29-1	CSVRDYIQTNYGYTF
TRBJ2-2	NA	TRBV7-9	CASSETGSGELFF
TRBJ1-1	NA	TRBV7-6	CASSSHRDLGTTEAFF
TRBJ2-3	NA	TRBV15	CATSRVTGSTDTQYF
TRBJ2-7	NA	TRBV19	CASSIVPASEQYF
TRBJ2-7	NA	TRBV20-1	CSARDLGRGTDYEQYF
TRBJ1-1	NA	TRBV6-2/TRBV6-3	CASSPIGQPEAFF
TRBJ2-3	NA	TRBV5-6	CASSTRRGPYTDTQYF
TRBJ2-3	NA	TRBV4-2	CASTVGPVNTDTQYF
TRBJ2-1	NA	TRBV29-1	CSVEVERGYNEQFF
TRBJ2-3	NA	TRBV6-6	CASSYLAGGQDTQYF
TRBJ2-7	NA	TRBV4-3	CASSQDRDSFYEQYF
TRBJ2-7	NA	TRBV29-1	CSVRAPSGGARYEQYF
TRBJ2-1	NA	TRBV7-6	CASSHRGGYNEQFF
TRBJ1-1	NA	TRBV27	CASSWVRGPNTEAFF
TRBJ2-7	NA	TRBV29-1	CSVDTGASYEQYF
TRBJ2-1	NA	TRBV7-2	CASRLIGAHNEQFF
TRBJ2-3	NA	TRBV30	CACHPVRDVPSTDTQYF
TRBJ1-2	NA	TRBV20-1	CSARDLRTGGNYGYTF
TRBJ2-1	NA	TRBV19	CASSIGGESSYNEQFF
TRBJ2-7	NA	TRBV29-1	CSVDTSREQYF